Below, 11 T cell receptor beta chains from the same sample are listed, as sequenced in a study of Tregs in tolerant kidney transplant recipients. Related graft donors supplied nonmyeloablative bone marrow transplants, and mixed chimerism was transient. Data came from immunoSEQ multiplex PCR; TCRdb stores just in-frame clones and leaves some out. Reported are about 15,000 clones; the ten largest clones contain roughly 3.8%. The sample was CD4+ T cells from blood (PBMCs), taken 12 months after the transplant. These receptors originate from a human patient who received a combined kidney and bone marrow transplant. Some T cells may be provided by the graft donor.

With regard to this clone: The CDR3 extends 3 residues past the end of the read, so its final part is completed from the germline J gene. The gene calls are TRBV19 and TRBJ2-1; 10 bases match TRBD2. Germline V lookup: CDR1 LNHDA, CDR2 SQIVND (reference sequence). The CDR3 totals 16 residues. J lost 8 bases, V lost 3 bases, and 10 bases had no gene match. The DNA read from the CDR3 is TGTGCCAGTAGTATTTTTGGCAGGCTAGCGGGAGATGAG. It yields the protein CASSIFGRLAGDE. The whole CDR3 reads CASSIFGRLAGDEQFF.

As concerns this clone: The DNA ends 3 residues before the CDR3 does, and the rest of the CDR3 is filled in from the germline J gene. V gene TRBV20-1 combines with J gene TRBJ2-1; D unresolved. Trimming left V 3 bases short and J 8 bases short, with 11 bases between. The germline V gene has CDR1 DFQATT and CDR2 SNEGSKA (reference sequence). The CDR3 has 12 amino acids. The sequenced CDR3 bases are TGCAGTGCTAGCCCAGACTGGGATGAG. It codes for CSASPDWDE. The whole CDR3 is CSASPDWDEQFF.

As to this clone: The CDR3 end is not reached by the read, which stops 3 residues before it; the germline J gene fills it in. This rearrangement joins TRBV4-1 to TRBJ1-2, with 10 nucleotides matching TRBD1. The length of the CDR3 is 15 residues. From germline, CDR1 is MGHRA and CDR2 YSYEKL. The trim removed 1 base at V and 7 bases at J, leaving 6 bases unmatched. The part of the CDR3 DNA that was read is TGCGCCAGCAGCCAAGGTGGACAGGGGGTTTTTGGC. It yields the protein CASSQGGQGVFG. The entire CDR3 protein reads CASSQGGQGVFGYTF.

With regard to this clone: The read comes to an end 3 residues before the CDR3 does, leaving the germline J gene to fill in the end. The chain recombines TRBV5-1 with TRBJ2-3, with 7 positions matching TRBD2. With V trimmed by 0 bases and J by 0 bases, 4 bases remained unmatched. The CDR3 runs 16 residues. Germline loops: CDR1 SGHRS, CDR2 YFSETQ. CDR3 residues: CASSLVGGTSTDTQYF. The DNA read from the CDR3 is TGCGCCAGCAGCTTGGTCGGGGGGACTAGCACAGATACG.

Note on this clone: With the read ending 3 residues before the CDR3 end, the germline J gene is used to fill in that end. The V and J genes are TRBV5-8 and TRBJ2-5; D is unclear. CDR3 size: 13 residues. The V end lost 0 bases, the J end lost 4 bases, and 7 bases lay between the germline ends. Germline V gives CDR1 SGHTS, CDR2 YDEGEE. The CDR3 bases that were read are TGTGCCAGCAGCTTGGGTGAGGCAGAGACC. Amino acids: CASSLGEAET. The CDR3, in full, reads CASSLGEAETQYF.

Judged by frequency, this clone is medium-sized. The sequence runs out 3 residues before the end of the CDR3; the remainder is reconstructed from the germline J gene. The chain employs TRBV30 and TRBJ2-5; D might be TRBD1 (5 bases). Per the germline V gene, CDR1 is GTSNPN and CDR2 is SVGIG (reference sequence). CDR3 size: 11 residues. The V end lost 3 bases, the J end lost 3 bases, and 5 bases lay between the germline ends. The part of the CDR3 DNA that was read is TGTGCCTGGAGGACAGAAGAGACC. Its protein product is CAWRTEET. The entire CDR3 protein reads CAWRTEETQYF.

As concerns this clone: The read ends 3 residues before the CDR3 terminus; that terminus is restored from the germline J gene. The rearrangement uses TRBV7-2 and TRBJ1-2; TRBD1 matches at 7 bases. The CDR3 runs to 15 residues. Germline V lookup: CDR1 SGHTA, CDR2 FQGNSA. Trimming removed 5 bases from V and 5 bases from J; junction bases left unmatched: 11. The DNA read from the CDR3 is TGTGCCAGCAGCCTAGTGCGACAGGGAGGGTATGGC. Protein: CASSLVRQGGYG. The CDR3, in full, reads CASSLVRQGGYGYTF. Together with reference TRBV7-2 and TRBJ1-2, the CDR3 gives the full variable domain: GAGVSQSPSNKVTEKGKDVELRCDPISGHTALYWYRQSLGQGLEFLIYFQGNSAPDKSGLPSDRFSAERTGGSVSTLTIQRTQQEDSAVYLCASSLVRQGGYGYTFGSGTRLTVV.

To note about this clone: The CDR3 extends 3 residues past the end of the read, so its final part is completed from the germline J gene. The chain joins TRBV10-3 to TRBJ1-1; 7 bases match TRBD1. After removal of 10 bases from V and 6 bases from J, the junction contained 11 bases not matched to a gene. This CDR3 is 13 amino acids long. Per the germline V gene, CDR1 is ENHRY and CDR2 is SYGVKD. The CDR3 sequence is CASRDRVGAEAFF. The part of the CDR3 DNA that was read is TGTGCCAGCCGAGACAGGGTTGGGGCTGAA.

The sequenced part of the CDR3 DNA is TGTGCCAGCACACAGATGTTGGGCGGGGAG. Its protein is CASTQMLGGE. The entire CDR3 protein reads CASTQMLGGELFF. The chain uses TRBV5-8 and TRBJ2-2, with no clear D. The sequence runs out 3 residues before the end of the CDR3; the remainder is reconstructed from the germline J gene. V lost 6 bases and J lost 7, with 13 bases in between. Per germline, CDR1 SGHTS and CDR2 YDEGEE. The CDR3 extends over 13 amino acids.

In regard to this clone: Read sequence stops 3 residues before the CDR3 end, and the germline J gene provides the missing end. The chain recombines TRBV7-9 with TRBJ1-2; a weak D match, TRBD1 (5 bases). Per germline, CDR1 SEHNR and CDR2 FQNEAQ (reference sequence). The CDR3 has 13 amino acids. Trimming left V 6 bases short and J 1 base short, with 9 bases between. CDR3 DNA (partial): TGTGCCAGCAGAGACAGCCTTAACTATGGC. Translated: CASRDSLNYG. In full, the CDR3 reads CASRDSLNYGYTF.

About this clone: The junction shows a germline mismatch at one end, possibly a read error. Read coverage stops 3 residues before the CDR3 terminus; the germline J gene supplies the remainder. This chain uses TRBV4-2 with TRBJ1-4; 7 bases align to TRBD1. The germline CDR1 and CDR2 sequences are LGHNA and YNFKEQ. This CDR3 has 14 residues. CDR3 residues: CASSQEGGREKLFF. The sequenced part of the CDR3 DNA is TGCGCCAGCAGCCAGGAAGGGGGCCGGGAAAAA.